This TCR beta chain was recovered during a study of T cells after yellow fever vaccination. This clonotype showed up just a few times. Its antigen is still unknown. This CDR3 is 15 amino acids long. For TCR, cDNA came from 5'RACE template switching, which added a universal primer site and UMIs. TCRdb re-analysed the 5' RACE reads in MiXCR, keeping a single row per CDR3 protein. The sample includes hundreds of thousands of distinct CDR3 sequences, roughly an eighth seen only once; the top ten take more than 13%. General study results and limits: Abundant bulk-population clonotypes could contaminate the FACS-sorted repertoires. A limited proportion of clonotypes was detected within both the CD4 and CD8 compartments.

This rearrangement joins TRBV21-1 to TRBJ2-7; the table's D call of TRBD2 was not tested on the DNA. TRBV21-1 is given as a pseudogene. The sample here was PBMCs, taken on the day of the yellow fever booster vaccination. The sequence was obtained from a young man who received the YFV17D yellow fever vaccine. This CDR3 reads CASSKVAGSRNEQYF. Here the CDR3 DNA reads TGTGCCAGCAGCAAAGTGGCGGGGTCTAGGAACGAGCAGTACTTC.